This TCR beta chain was profiled in a study of blood T cell repertoires in COVID-19. The overall study: T cells, B-cell-depleted T cells, or PBMCs supplied cDNA or gDNA.

During active infection, Seattle patients enrolled and were then monitored through disease. This CDR3 region has 15 residues. Germline loops: CDR1 KGHSH, CDR2 LQKENI. Unmatched junction bases numbered 5, after V lost 1 base and J lost 6 bases. As originally analysed: Amplification with reference gene primers provided the estimates of nucleated cell counts. Produced via immunoSEQ multiplex PCR; TCRdb's table is partial and in-frame only. From that table come the V and J calls and clone size; the DNA was used to work out D and trimming. Among 350,000 or so clones listed, about 91% were seen once. The receptor was derived from a woman in her 30s with COVID-19, enrolled during active disease. The material sequenced was peripheral blood. The chain recombines TRBV18 with TRBJ2-1, with 8 bases lining up with TRBD1. CDR3 DNA: TGTGCCAGCTCACCACTTGCAGGGGGCCGCAATGAGCAGTTCTTC. It specifies CASSPLAGGRNEQFF.